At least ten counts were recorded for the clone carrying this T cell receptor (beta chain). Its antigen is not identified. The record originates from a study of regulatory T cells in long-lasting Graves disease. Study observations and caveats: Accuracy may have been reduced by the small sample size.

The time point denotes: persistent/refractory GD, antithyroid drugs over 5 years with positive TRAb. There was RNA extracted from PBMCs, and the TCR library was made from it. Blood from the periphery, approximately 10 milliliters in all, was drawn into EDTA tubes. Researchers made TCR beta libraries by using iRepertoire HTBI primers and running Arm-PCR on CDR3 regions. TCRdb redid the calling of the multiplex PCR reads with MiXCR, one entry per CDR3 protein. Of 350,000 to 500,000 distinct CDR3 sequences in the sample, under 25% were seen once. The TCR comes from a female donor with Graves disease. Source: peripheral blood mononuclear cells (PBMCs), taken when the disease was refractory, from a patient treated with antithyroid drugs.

Written as DNA, the CDR3 is TGTGCCAGTAGTAAGCGCAGGGAGGACTATGGCTACACCTTC. Protein: CASSKRREDYGYTF. The chain carries TRBV19 and TRBJ1-2; the D gene is possibly TRBD1 (5 bases). The germline V gene encodes CDR1 LNHDA and CDR2 SQIVND (reference sequence). CDR3 length: 14 residues. The germline V and J ends were trimmed by 4 bases and 3 bases, with 12 bases remaining between them.